The present TCR beta chain was sequenced within a study of shared clonotypes between healthy human individuals. Study results and caveats: Non-shared clonotypes had lower generation probabilities than clonotypes shared by all four sorted-subset donors.

Only in-frame clones appear in the TCRdb table, and some are missing; sequencing was by immunoSEQ multiplex PCR. The sample consists of over a million clones, approximately 98% of them appearing once. V was pared by 2 bases and J by 3 bases, with 12 bases between. Per germline, CDR1 SGHRS and CDR2 YFSETQ. The CDR3 contains 14 residues. About this clone itself: What it binds is unknown.

The chain employs TRBV5-1 and TRBJ2-7; D not certain. The receptor comes from a man aged 25 to 40 in good health. Sequences were obtained from naive CD4+ T cells sorted from blood. Noted subset: CD45RA+ positively selected. This chain's CDR3 is CASSFSRIGYEQYF. CDR3 in DNA: TGCGCCAGCAGCTTTAGCAGGATCGGCTACGAGCAGTACTTC.